The clone carrying this TCR beta chain was recorded once. Its antigen is as yet unknown. These data originate in a study of OX40 agonist ivuxolimab in advanced cancers. The ends lost 2 bases at V and 3 bases at J; junction bases unmatched: 7. CDR3 length: 16 residues. Per germline, CDR1 SGDLS and CDR2 YYNGEE. Patients who had autoimmune disease history or got systemic immunosuppression were left out. Sequencing was performed with immunoSEQ multiplex PCR; in TCRdb, only in-frame clones are kept and a portion is missing. The sample yields around 77,000 clones, just under 90% seen once. Study-level points and caveats: Low normalized clonal expansion also occurred in some nonresponding patients. The 0.1-3.0 mg/kg partial responders had among the lowest clonal expansion.

The chain couples TRBV9 to TRBJ2-1; 8 bases are a match to TRBD2. The material sequenced was CD4+ or CD8+ T cells sorted from blood, taken in a trial of the OX40 agonist ivuxolimab. The receptor comes from an adult with an advanced solid tumor such as melanoma, head and neck, liver or kidney cancer. Here the CDR3 DNA reads TGTGCCAGCAGCGTCAACGCGGGACTAGACTACAATGAGCAGTTCTTC. It is translated as CASSVNAGLDYNEQFF.